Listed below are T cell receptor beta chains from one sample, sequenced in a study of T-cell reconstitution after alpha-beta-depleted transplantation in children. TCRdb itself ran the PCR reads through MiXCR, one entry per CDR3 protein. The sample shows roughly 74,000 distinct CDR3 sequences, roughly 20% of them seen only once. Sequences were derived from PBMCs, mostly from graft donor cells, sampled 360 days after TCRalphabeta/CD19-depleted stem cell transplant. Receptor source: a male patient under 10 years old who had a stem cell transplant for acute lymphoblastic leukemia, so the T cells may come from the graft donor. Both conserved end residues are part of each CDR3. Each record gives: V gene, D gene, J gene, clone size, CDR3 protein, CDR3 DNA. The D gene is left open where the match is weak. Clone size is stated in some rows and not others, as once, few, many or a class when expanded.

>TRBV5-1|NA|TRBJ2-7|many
CASSEPPPPLGEQYF
TGCGCCAGCAGCGAACCGCCCCCTCCTTTAGGCGAGCAGTACTTC
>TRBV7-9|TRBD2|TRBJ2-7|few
CASSLAGESNEQYF
TGTGCCAGCAGCTTGGCGGGAGAATCCAACGAGCAGTACTTC
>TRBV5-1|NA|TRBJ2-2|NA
CASLFAGELFF
TGCGCCAGCCTCTTTGCCGGGGAGCTGTTTTTT
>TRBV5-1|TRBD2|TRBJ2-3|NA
CASSSSGTSTDTQYF
TGCGCCAGCAGTTCTAGCGGGACTAGCACAGATACGCAGTATTTT
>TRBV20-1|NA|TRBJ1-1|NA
CSALGRMNTEAFF
TGCAGTGCATTGGGGCGGATGAACACTGAAGCTTTCTTT
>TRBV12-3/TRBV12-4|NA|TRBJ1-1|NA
CASGEKNTEAFF
TGTGCCAGTGGGGAGAAGAACACTGAAGCTTTCTTT
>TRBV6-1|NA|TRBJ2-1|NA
CASSMGPQYNEQFF
TGTGCCAGCAGCATGGGCCCCCAATACAATGAGCAGTTCTTC
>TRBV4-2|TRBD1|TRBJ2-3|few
CASSPSRTGPTDTQYF
TGTGCCAGCAGCCCCTCCCGGACAGGACCCACAGATACGCAGTATTTT
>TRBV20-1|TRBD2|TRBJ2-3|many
CSAAGLEIPDTQYF
TGCAGTGCCGCGGGACTAGAAATTCCAGATACGCAGTATTTT
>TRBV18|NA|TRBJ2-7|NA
CASSHGLRYEQYF
TGTGCCAGCTCACACGGACTAAGGTACGAGCAGTACTTC
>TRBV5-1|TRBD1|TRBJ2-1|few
CASSSIPGQGHNEQFF
TGCGCCAGCAGCTCAATTCCGGGACAGGGCCACAATGAGCAGTTCTTC
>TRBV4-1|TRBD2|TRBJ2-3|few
CASSLVISLAGAGTDTQYF
TGCGCCAGCAGCCTAGTTATCTCACTAGCGGGAGCGGGCACAGATACGCAGTATTTT
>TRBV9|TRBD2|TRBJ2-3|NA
CASSGHRTSGSRHF
TGTGCCAGCAGCGGACATAGGACTAGCGGGAGCCGTCATTTT
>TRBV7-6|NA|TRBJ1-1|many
CASSLWENTEAFF
TGTGCCAGCAGCTTATGGGAGAACACTGAAGCTTTCTTT
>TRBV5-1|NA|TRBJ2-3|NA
CASSGRSQADTQYF
TGCGCCAGCAGCGGACGGAGTCAGGCAGATACGCAGTATTTT
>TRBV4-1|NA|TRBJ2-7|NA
CASSQIRGSLNEQYF
TGCGCCAGCAGCCAAATTCGGGGTAGTCTGAACGAGCAGTACTTC
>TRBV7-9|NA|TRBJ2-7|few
CASSNYLGGEQYF
TGTGCCAGCAGCAATTACTTGGGAGGCGAGCAGTACTTC
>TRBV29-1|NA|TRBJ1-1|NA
CSVSLRVGNTEAFF
TGCAGCGTTTCTCTTAGAGTAGGGAACACTGAAGCTTTCTTT
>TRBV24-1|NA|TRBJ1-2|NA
CATRSHTGDGYTF
TGTGCCACCAGATCGCATACAGGCGATGGCTACACCTTC
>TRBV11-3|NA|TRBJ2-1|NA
CASSLGVISPGNEQFF
TGTGCCAGCAGCTTAGGGGTCATCTCTCCGGGCAATGAGCAGTTCTTC
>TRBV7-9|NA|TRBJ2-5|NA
CASSILTSGETQYF
TGTGCCAGCAGCATACTTACTAGTGGAGAGACCCAGTACTTC
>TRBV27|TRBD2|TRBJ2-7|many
CASSGRASYEQYF
TGTGCCAGCAGCGGGAGGGCCTCCTACGAGCAGTACTTC
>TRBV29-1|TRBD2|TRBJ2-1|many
CSVVRVGRAYNEQFF
TGCAGCGTTGTTAGGGTAGGGAGGGCCTACAATGAGCAGTTCTTC
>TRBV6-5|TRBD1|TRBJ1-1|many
CASSYTPGQMNTEAFF
TGTGCCAGCAGTTACACACCGGGACAGATGAACACTGAAGCTTTCTTT
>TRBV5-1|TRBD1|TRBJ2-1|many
CASSLGQGWTYNEQFF
TGCGCCAGCAGCCTTGGACAGGGATGGACCTACAATGAGCAGTTCTTC
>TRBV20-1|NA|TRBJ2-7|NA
CSARDLDRSYEQYF
TGCAGTGCTAGAGATCTGGATAGGTCCTACGAGCAGTACTTC
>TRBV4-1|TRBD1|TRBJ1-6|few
CASSQEGQGFITPLHF
TGCGCCAGCAGCCAAGAGGGACAGGGATTCATAACACCCCTCCACTTT
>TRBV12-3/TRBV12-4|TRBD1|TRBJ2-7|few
CASSLVQGVPYYEQYF
TGTGCCAGCAGTTTAGTCCAGGGGGTCCCCTACTACGAGCAGTACTTC
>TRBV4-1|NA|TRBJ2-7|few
CASTPDSPKQLGVYEQYF
TGCGCCAGCACCCCGGACAGCCCAAAGCAGCTGGGTGTCTACGAGCAGTACTTC
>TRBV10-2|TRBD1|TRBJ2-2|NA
CASRSLFGQGWDGELFF
TGCGCCAGCAGGTCCCTTTTCGGACAGGGGTGGGACGGGGAGCTGTTTTTT
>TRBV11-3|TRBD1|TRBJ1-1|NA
CASRGDRNTEAFF
TGTGCCAGCAGGGGGGACAGAAACACTGAAGCTTTCTTT
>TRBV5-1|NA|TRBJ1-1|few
CASSSPPPGEVVEAFF
TGCGCCAGCAGCTCCCCGCCCCCAGGGGAGGTAGTGGAAGCTTTCTTT
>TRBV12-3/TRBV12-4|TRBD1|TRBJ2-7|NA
CASSWTGYSFEQYF
TGTGCCAGCAGTTGGACAGGTTATTCATTCGAGCAGTACTTC
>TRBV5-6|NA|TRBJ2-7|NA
CASSLGGGIPYEQYF
TGTGCCAGCAGCTTGGGAGGCGGGATCCCATACGAGCAGTACTTC
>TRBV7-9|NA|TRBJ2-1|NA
CASSTGWGGSSYNEQFF
TGTGCCAGCAGCACTGGCTGGGGCGGGTCTTCCTACAATGAGCAGTTCTTC
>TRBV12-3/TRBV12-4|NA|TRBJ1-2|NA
CASSLITGFIDGYTF
TGTGCCAGCAGTTTGATTACAGGGTTCATCGATGGCTACACCTTC
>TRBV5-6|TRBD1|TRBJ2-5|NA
CASSGQGGGERETQYF
TGTGCCAGCAGCGGACAGGGAGGAGGAGAGCGGGAGACCCAGTACTTC
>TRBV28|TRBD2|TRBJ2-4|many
CASRPRALAGAGGNIQYF
TGTGCCAGCAGACCGAGAGCTCTAGCGGGAGCGGGTGGAAACATTCAGTACTTC
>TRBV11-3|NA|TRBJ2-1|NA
CASSFGQAAYNEQFF
TGTGCCAGCAGCTTCGGCCAGGCTGCCTACAATGAGCAGTTCTTC
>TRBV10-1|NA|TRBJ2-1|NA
CASSETTAYNEQFF
TGCGCCAGCAGTGAAACTACCGCCTACAATGAGCAGTTCTTC
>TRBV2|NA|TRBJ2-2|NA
CASKGEEGTGELFF
TGTGCCAGCAAAGGGGAAGAGGGCACCGGGGAGCTGTTTTTT
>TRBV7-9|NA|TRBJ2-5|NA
CASTLPGGHYQETQYF
TGTGCCAGCACCTTGCCTGGGGGTCATTACCAAGAGACCCAGTACTTC
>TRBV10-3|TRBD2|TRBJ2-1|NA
CAIMALPGTSGGSSYNEQFF
TGTGCCATCATGGCCTTACCGGGAACATCGGGAGGAAGCTCCTACAATGAGCAGTTCTTC
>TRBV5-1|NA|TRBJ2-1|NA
CASSALSGGPYNEQFF
TGCGCCAGCAGCGCCCTATCGGGCGGACCCTACAATGAGCAGTTCTTC
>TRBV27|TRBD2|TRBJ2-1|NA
CASSLGYRNSGRNEQFF
TGTGCCAGCAGTCTAGGTTATAGGAATAGCGGGAGAAATGAGCAGTTCTTC
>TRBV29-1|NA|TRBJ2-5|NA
CSVDLRGTQETQYF
TGCAGCGTTGACCTACGGGGGACACAAGAGACCCAGTACTTC
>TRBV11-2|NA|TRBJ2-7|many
CASSLVGEQYF
TGTGCCAGCAGCTTAGTGGGGGAGCAGTACTTC
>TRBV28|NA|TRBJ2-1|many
CASSSRYQVSNEQFF
TGCGCCAGCAGTTCTAGATACCAGGTGAGCAATGAGCAGTTCTTC
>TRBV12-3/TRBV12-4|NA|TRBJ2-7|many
CASSSRTGPAYEQYF
TGTGCCAGCAGTTCCCGGACGGGCCCGGCATACGAGCAGTACTTC
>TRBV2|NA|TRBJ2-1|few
CASSERGQEGF
TGTGCCAGCAGTGAGCGGGGGCAGGAGGGCTTC
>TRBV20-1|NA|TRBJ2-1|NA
CSASSYYNEQFF
TGCAGTGCTAGTTCCTACTACAATGAGCAGTTCTTC
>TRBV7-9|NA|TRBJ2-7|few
CASSSPWLVQYF
TGTGCCAGCAGCTCCCCTTGGCTAGTTCAGTACTTC
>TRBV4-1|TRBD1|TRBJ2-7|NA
CASSPGQGASYEQYF
TGCGCCAGCAGCCCTGGACAGGGGGCGTCCTACGAGCAGTACTTC
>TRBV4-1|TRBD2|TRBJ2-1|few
CASSQRTSGRGRNEQFF
TGCGCCAGCAGCCAAAGGACTAGCGGGAGAGGACGCAATGAGCAGTTCTTC
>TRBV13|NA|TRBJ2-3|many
CASSLGTATDTQYF
TGTGCCAGCAGCTTAGGCACTGCTACAGATACGCAGTATTTT
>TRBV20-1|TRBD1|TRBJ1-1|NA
CSAVGTANTEAFF
TGCAGTGCTGTCGGGACAGCGAACACTGAAGCTTTCTTT
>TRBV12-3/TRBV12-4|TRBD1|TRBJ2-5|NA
CASSPGTGHKETQYF
TGTGCCAGCAGTCCAGGGACAGGTCACAAAGAGACCCAGTACTTC
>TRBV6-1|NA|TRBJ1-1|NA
CASSEEGVPNTEAFF
TGTGCCAGCAGTGAAGAGGGGGTCCCGAACACTGAAGCTTTCTTT